The rows below give T cell receptor beta chains drawn from one sample of a study of vaccination and CD4 T cells after COVID-19. These receptors lack a known antigen. TCRdb reprocessed the PCR reads with MiXCR, giving one entry per CDR3 protein. The sample lists about 28,000 distinct CDR3 sequences, approximately 62% seen once, with about a sixth in the top ten. This sample comprised CD4+ T cells from blood, cultured in vitro, obtained after SARS-CoV-2 vaccination. All receptors derive from a human donor who received a COVID-19 vaccine. Each CDR3 is given with its conserved first and last residue. The D gene is left open where the match is weak. For some rows the clone size is stated as once, few or many, or as a class when expanded; others skip it.

d_gene: TRBD2; abundance: .; j_gene: TRBJ2-7; v_gene: TRBV5-6; CDR3nt: TGTGCCTCGGGGGGCTCCTACGAGCAGTACTTC; CDR3aa: CASGGSYEQYF
d_gene: TRBD1; abundance: few; j_gene: TRBJ2-7; v_gene: TRBV12-3/TRBV12-4; CDR3nt: TGTGCCAGCACCCCGGGACAGGGGGCCTACGAGCAGTACTTC; CDR3aa: CASTPGQGAYEQYF
d_gene: TRBD1; abundance: .; j_gene: TRBJ1-5; v_gene: TRBV19; CDR3nt: TGTGCCAGTAGTCGGGACAGCCCTTACAGCAATCAGCCCCAGCATTTT; CDR3aa: CASSRDSPYSNQPQHF
d_gene: .; abundance: .; j_gene: TRBJ1-1; v_gene: TRBV12-3/TRBV12-4; CDR3nt: TGTGCCAGTGGGGGGAGGGGGATTATTTCTGAAGCTTTCTTT; CDR3aa: CASGGRGIISEAFF
d_gene: .; abundance: .; j_gene: TRBJ2-5; v_gene: TRBV11-2; CDR3nt: TGTGCCAGCAGCTTAAAGGTTCAGGGGGAGACCCAGTACTTC; CDR3aa: CASSLKVQGETQYF
d_gene: .; abundance: few; j_gene: TRBJ1-2; v_gene: TRBV2; CDR3nt: TGTGCCAGCAGGGGCGGGTTAAACTATGGCTACACCTTC; CDR3aa: CASRGGLNYGYTF
d_gene: .; abundance: .; j_gene: TRBJ2-5; v_gene: TRBV5-1; CDR3nt: TGCGCCAGCAGCTTGCCCCCGGGGGAGACCCAGTACTTC; CDR3aa: CASSLPPGETQYF
d_gene: .; abundance: .; j_gene: TRBJ2-2; v_gene: TRBV18; CDR3nt: TGTGCCAGCTCACCACCCCCGGGAGCGACGACCGGGGAGCTGTTTTTT; CDR3aa: CASSPPPGATTGELFF
d_gene: TRBD2; abundance: once; j_gene: TRBJ2-3; v_gene: TRBV20-1; CDR3nt: TGCAGTGCTAGAGTGGCTAGCGGAAGCACAGATACGCAGTATTTT; CDR3aa: CSARVASGSTDTQYF
d_gene: .; abundance: .; j_gene: TRBJ1-2; v_gene: TRBV27; CDR3nt: TGTGCCAGCAGGAGCACAGGAACCAACTATGGCTACACCTTC; CDR3aa: CASRSTGTNYGYTF
d_gene: .; abundance: .; j_gene: TRBJ2-3; v_gene: TRBV5-1; CDR3nt: TGCGCCAGCAGCTTGGTGGGTCTCACAGATACGCAGTATTTT; CDR3aa: CASSLVGLTDTQYF
d_gene: TRBD1; abundance: once; j_gene: TRBJ2-1; v_gene: TRBV6-1; CDR3nt: TGTGCCAGCACCTACCAGGGGGCCCACAATGAGCAGTTCTTC; CDR3aa: CASTYQGAHNEQFF
d_gene: .; abundance: .; j_gene: TRBJ1-5; v_gene: TRBV6-2/TRBV6-3; CDR3nt: TGTGCCAGCAGGTCCGGAGGAGGCAATCAGCCCCAGCATTTT; CDR3aa: CASRSGGGNQPQHF
d_gene: TRBD1; abundance: .; j_gene: TRBJ1-5; v_gene: TRBV18; CDR3nt: TGTGCCAGCTCACCACCGGACAGGGTATGGCCCCAGCATTTT; CDR3aa: CASSPPDRVWPQHF
d_gene: .; abundance: .; j_gene: TRBJ2-2; v_gene: TRBV12-3/TRBV12-4; CDR3nt: TGTGCCAGCAGTTTTGGACGGGGAGGCACCGGGGAGCTGTTTTTT; CDR3aa: CASSFGRGGTGELFF
d_gene: .; abundance: .; j_gene: TRBJ2-6; v_gene: TRBV4-2; CDR3nt: TGTGCCAGCAGCCAAGGGATGGACAGTGACTCTGGGGCCAACGTCCTGACTTTC; CDR3aa: CASSQGMDSDSGANVLTF
d_gene: TRBD1; abundance: .; j_gene: TRBJ1-5; v_gene: TRBV24-1; CDR3nt: TGTGCCACCAGTGATCAGGGGGATCAGCCCCAGCATTTT; CDR3aa: CATSDQGDQPQHF
d_gene: TRBD1; abundance: few; j_gene: TRBJ1-5; v_gene: TRBV24-1; CDR3nt: TGTGCCACCAGTGATTTGCAAGGTTCGGTCTTCAAACCGGGACAGGGCAATCAGCCCCAGCATTTT; CDR3aa: CATSDLQGSVFKPGQGNQPQHF
d_gene: .; abundance: .; j_gene: TRBJ2-6; v_gene: TRBV6-1; CDR3nt: TGTGCCAGCAAGGGCTCTGGGGCCAACGTCCTGACTTTC; CDR3aa: CASKGSGANVLTF
d_gene: .; abundance: few; j_gene: TRBJ1-5; v_gene: TRBV30; CDR3nt: TGTGCCTGGCCCGGACACAGCAATCAGCCCCAGCATTTT; CDR3aa: CAWPGHSNQPQHF
d_gene: .; abundance: .; j_gene: TRBJ2-1; v_gene: TRBV7-2; CDR3nt: TGTGCCAGCAGTCGGCGGGGTGTCTCCTACAATGAGCAGTTCTTC; CDR3aa: CASSRRGVSYNEQFF
d_gene: TRBD1; abundance: .; j_gene: TRBJ2-3; v_gene: TRBV6-1; CDR3nt: TGTGCCAGCAGCCAGGGGGCTAGCACAGATACGCAGTATTTT; CDR3aa: CASSQGASTDTQYF
d_gene: .; abundance: few; j_gene: TRBJ1-1; v_gene: TRBV6-1; CDR3nt: TGTGCCAGCAGCGCACAAGGGGCGGGGACTGAAGCTTTCTTT; CDR3aa: CASSAQGAGTEAFF
d_gene: TRBD2; abundance: .; j_gene: TRBJ2-7; v_gene: TRBV20-1; CDR3nt: TGCAGCTCACTAGCGGGGGCAATATCCTACGAGCAGTACTTC; CDR3aa: CSSLAGAISYEQYF
d_gene: .; abundance: few; j_gene: TRBJ1-2; v_gene: TRBV7-2; CDR3nt: TGTGCCAGCAGCTTAGATGTACAGCGTAACTATGGCTACACCTTC; CDR3aa: CASSLDVQRNYGYTF
d_gene: TRBD1; abundance: few; j_gene: TRBJ2-7; v_gene: TRBV11-3; CDR3nt: TGTGCCAGCAGCCTAAGACAGGGGGCTGGCGACGAGCAGTACTTC; CDR3aa: CASSLRQGAGDEQYF
d_gene: .; abundance: few; j_gene: TRBJ1-2; v_gene: TRBV30; CDR3nt: TGTGCCCGGAAGGGGCCCAGGGACCTGAATGGCTACACCTTC; CDR3aa: CARKGPRDLNGYTF
d_gene: .; abundance: .; j_gene: TRBJ1-1; v_gene: TRBV20-1; CDR3nt: TGCAGTGCTAGAGTGGTACAGGAGCTGAACACTGAAGCTTTCTTT; CDR3aa: CSARVVQELNTEAFF
d_gene: .; abundance: .; j_gene: TRBJ2-5; v_gene: TRBV24-1; CDR3nt: TGTGCCACCAGTGATACGGGCCGGTGGGAGGAGACCCAGTACTTC; CDR3aa: CATSDTGRWEETQYF
d_gene: .; abundance: .; j_gene: TRBJ2-7; v_gene: TRBV10-2; CDR3nt: TGCGCCAGCAGTGAGCCGAGACTAGGAGGCTCCTACGAGCAGTACTTC; CDR3aa: CASSEPRLGGSYEQYF
d_gene: .; abundance: .; j_gene: TRBJ1-2; v_gene: TRBV2; CDR3nt: TGTGCCAGCCCCCGTGGGGAGGGCTATGGCTACACCTTC; CDR3aa: CASPRGEGYGYTF
d_gene: .; abundance: .; j_gene: TRBJ1-4; v_gene: TRBV6-1; CDR3nt: TGTGCCAGCACGTCGTCGCAGATGAATGAAAAACTGTTTTTT; CDR3aa: CASTSSQMNEKLFF
d_gene: .; abundance: .; j_gene: TRBJ2-3; v_gene: TRBV24-1; CDR3nt: TGTGCCACCAGTGACTCACGACATATCACAGATACGCAGTATTTT; CDR3aa: CATSDSRHITDTQYF
d_gene: TRBD1; abundance: few; j_gene: TRBJ1-2; v_gene: TRBV10-3; CDR3nt: TGTGCCATCAGTGAGGTGAGGGGGCTTAATCGTAACTATGGCTACACCTTC; CDR3aa: CAISEVRGLNRNYGYTF
d_gene: TRBD2; abundance: once; j_gene: TRBJ2-7; v_gene: TRBV28; CDR3nt: TGTGCCAGCATCGGGGCCGGGACTAGATACGAGCAGTACTTC; CDR3aa: CASIGAGTRYEQYF
d_gene: .; abundance: .; j_gene: TRBJ2-1; v_gene: TRBV12-3/TRBV12-4; CDR3nt: TGTGCCAGCAGTCCAGCGCGGATTGGCGGAAGCTCCTACAATGAGCAGTTCTTC; CDR3aa: CASSPARIGGSSYNEQFF
d_gene: .; abundance: once; j_gene: TRBJ2-2; v_gene: TRBV6-5; CDR3nt: TGTGCCAGCAGTTTTGTGAACACCGGGGAGCTGTTTTTT; CDR3aa: CASSFVNTGELFF
d_gene: TRBD1; abundance: .; j_gene: TRBJ2-5; v_gene: TRBV20-1; CDR3nt: TGCAGTGCTAGGACAGGGAGCCAAGAGACCCAGTACTTC; CDR3aa: CSARTGSQETQYF
d_gene: TRBD2; abundance: .; j_gene: TRBJ2-1; v_gene: TRBV10-3; CDR3nt: TGTGCCATCAGTGAGTTAGCGGGGGGGTACAATGAGCAGTTCTTC; CDR3aa: CAISELAGGYNEQFF
d_gene: .; abundance: .; j_gene: TRBJ1-1; v_gene: TRBV10-2; CDR3nt: TGCGCCAGCAGTGAGTCGGGGGGAATCACTGAAGCTTTCTTT; CDR3aa: CASSESGGITEAFF
d_gene: .; abundance: few; j_gene: TRBJ2-3; v_gene: TRBV10-1; CDR3nt: TGCGCCAGCAGTCCAGACAGAAACACAGATACGCAGTATTTT; CDR3aa: CASSPDRNTDTQYF
d_gene: .; abundance: .; j_gene: TRBJ1-1; v_gene: TRBV12-3/TRBV12-4; CDR3nt: TGTGCCAGCAGTCCCGGACGGAACACTGAAGCTTTCTTT; CDR3aa: CASSPGRNTEAFF
d_gene: TRBD1; abundance: .; j_gene: TRBJ2-7; v_gene: TRBV6-4; CDR3nt: TGTGCCAGCAGTTCGGAACAGGGGGCCTACGAGCAGTACTTC; CDR3aa: CASSSEQGAYEQYF
d_gene: .; abundance: .; j_gene: TRBJ1-5; v_gene: TRBV19; CDR3nt: TGTGCCAGTAGTCCAACAGGATACAATCAGCCCCAGCATTTT; CDR3aa: CASSPTGYNQPQHF
d_gene: .; abundance: .; j_gene: TRBJ2-7; v_gene: TRBV7-2; CDR3nt: TGTGCCAGCAGCTTAAGGCGGGGGCCCGGGGGCGAGCAGTACTTC; CDR3aa: CASSLRRGPGGEQYF
d_gene: .; abundance: .; j_gene: TRBJ1-5; v_gene: TRBV12-3/TRBV12-4; CDR3nt: TGTGCCAGCAGTTTACTTAGCAATCAGCCCCAGCATTTT; CDR3aa: CASSLLSNQPQHF
d_gene: TRBD1; abundance: .; j_gene: TRBJ1-1; v_gene: TRBV20-1; CDR3nt: TGCAGTGCTAGAGACATTAGAGGACAGGGTTTATCCGAAGCTTTCTTT; CDR3aa: CSARDIRGQGLSEAFF
d_gene: TRBD1; abundance: .; j_gene: TRBJ2-7; v_gene: TRBV5-6; CDR3nt: TGTGCCAGCAGCTTCATAGGGACAGGGGTCCACGAGCAGTACTTC; CDR3aa: CASSFIGTGVHEQYF
d_gene: .; abundance: .; j_gene: TRBJ2-5; v_gene: TRBV2; CDR3nt: TGTGCCAGCAGTCCCGACAGTACAATAGAGACCCAGTACTTC; CDR3aa: CASSPDSTIETQYF